This T cell receptor beta chain was found in a study of CD8 T cells in Susac syndrome. General study results and limits: The TCR sequencing and HLA analysis in the study involved a relatively small number of individuals, as the study acknowledged.

Germline V lookup: CDR1 MNHEY, CDR2 SVGEGT. This CDR3 has 14 amino acids. V gave up 2 bases and J gave up 5 bases, with 12 bases separating them. Reverse transcription of roughly 0.5 to 1 ug RNA used random hexamers. It was immunoSEQ multiplex PCR that amplified TCR beta CDR3 across 54 Vbeta and 13 Jbeta. MiXCR was run by TCRdb on the immunoSEQ multiplex PCR reads, yielding one entry per CDR3 protein. In the table there are some 300,000 distinct CDR3 sequences, roughly 90% of which are singletons. Worth noting for this clonotype: Its antigen is still unknown.

The receptor's source is a human donor with multiple sclerosis. The gene calls are TRBV6-2 or TRBV6-3 and TRBJ1-1, with unresolved D. What was sequenced was CD8+ T cells from PBMCs. CDR3 DNA sequence: TGTGCCAGCAGTTACGCCCGTTACTTAACTGAAGCTTTCTTT. Protein: CASSYARYLTEAFF.